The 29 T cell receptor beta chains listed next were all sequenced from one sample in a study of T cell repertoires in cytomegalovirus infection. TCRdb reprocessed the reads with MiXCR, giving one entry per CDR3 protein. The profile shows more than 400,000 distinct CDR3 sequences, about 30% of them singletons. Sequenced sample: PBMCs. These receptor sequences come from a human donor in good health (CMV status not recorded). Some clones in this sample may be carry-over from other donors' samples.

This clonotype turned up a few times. CDR3 in amino acids: CASSSISGREEDTQYF. The CDR3, as DNA: TGTGCCAGCAGCTCAATAAGCGGGAGGGAGGAGGACACGCAGTATTTT. The V and J genes are TRBV25-1 and TRBJ2-3, with 10 bases matching TRBD2. The CDR3 loop spans 16 amino acids. Germline lookup yields CDR1 MGHDK and CDR2 SYGVNS. V dropped 6 bases and J dropped 9; count of bases not matched to a gene: 15.

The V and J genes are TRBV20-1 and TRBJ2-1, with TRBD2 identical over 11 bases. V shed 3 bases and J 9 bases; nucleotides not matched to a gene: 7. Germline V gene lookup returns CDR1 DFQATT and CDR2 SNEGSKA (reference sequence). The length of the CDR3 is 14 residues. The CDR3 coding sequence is TGCAGTGCTAGGACTAGCGGGATGCGTGGTGAGCAGTTCTTC. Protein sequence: CSARTSGMRGEQFF.

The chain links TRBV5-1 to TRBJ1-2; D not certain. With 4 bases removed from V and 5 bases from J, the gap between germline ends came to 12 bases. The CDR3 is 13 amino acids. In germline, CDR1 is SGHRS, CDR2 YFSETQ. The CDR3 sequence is CASSHPEIYGYTF. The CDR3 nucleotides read TGCGCCAGCAGCCATCCAGAGATTTATGGCTACACCTTC.

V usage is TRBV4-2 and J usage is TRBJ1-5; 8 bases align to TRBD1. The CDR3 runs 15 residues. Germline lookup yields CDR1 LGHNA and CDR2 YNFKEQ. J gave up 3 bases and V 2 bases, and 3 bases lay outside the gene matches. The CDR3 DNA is TGTGCCAGCAGCCAACCGGGACAGGACAATCAGCCCCAGCATTTT. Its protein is CASSQPGQDNQPQHF.

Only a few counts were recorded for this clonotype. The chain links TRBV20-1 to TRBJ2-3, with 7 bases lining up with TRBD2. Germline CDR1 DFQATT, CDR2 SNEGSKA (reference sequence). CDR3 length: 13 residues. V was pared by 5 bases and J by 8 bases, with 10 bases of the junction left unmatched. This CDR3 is CSARRPAGATQYF. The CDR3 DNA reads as TGCAGTGCTCGCCGACCTGCGGGAGCTACGCAGTATTTT.

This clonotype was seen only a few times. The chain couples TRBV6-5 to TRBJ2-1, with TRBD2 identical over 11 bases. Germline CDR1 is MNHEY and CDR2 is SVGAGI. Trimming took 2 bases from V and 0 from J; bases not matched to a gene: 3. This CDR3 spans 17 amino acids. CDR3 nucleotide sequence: TGTGCCAGCAGTTACCAACTAGCGGGAGTCTCCTACAATGAGCAGTTCTTC. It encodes CASSYQLAGVSYNEQFF.

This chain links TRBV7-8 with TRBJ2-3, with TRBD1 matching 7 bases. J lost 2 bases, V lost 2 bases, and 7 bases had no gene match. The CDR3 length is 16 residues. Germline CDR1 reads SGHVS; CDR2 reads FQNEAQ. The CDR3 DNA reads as TGTGCCAGCAGCTTATACAGGGACAGCTACACAGATACGCAGTATTTT. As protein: CASSLYRDSYTDTQYF.

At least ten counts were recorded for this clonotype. The CDR3 nucleotides are TGTGCCAGCAGCTTAGGTGGACAGCTCCGCGGCTACACCTTC. Its protein product is CASSLGGQLRGYTF. This sequence joins TRBV7-9 and TRBJ1-2; D is perhaps TRBD1 (6 bases). This CDR3 contains 14 residues. CDR1 SEHNR and CDR2 FQNEAQ come from the germline V gene (reference sequence). Trimming took 1 base from V and 8 from J, leaving 14 bases between them.

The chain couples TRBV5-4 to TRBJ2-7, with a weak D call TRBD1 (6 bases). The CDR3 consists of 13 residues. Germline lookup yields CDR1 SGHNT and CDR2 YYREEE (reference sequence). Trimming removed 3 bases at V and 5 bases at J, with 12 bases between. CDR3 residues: CASSWQGRHEQYV. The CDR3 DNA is TGTGCCAGCAGCTGGCAGGGGCGACACGAGCAGTACGTC.

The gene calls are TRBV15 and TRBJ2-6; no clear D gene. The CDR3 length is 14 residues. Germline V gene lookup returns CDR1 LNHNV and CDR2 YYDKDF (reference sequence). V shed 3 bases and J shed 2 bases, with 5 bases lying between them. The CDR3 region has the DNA TGTGCCACCAGCAGCGGAGCTGGGGCCAACGTCCTGACTTTC. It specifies CATSSGAGANVLTF.

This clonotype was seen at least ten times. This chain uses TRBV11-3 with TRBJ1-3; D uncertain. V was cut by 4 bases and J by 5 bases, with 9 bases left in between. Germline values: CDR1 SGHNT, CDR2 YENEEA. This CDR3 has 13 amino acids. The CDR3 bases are TGTGCCAGCAGCTCTTTACCGAGAAACACCATATATTTT. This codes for CASSSLPRNTIYF.

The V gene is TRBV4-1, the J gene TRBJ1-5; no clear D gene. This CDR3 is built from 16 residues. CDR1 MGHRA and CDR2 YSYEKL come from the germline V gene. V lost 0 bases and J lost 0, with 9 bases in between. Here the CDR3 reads CASSQDEFYSNQPQHF. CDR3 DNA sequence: TGCGCCAGCAGCCAAGATGAGTTTTATAGCAATCAGCCCCAGCATTTT.

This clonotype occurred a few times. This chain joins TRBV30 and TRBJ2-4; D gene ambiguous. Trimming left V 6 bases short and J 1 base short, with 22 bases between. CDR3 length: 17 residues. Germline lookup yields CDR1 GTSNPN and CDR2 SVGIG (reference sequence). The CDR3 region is CACQDPYIGRAKNIQYF. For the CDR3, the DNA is TGTGCCTGCCAAGACCCGTACATTGGTCGGGCCAAAAACATTCAGTACTTC.

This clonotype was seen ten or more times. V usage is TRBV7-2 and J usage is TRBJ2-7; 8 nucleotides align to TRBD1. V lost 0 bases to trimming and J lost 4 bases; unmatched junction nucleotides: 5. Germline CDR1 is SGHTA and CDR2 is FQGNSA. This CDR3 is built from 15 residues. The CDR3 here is CASSLAIGDRYEQYF. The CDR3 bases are TGTGCCAGCAGCTTAGCGATAGGGGACAGGTACGAGCAGTACTTC. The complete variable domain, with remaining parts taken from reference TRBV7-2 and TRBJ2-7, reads GAGVSQSPSNKVTEKGKDVELRCDPISGHTALYWYRQSLGQGLEFLIYFQGNSAPDKSGLPSDRFSAERTGGSVSTLTIQRTQQEDSAVYLCASSLAIGDRYEQYFGPGTRLTVT.

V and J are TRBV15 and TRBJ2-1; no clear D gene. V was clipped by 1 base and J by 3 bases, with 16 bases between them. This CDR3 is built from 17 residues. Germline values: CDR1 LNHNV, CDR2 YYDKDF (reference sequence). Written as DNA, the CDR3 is TGTGCCACCAGCAGAGCGATCGGGCTTTCAAACTACAATGAGCAGTTCTTC. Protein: CATSRAIGLSNYNEQFF.

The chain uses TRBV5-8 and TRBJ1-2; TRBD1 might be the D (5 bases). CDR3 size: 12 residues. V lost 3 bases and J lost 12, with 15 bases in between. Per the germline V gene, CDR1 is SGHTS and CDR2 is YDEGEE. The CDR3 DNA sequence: TGTGCCAGCAGCTCGGGACGGCCCTTTGACACCTTC. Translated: CASSSGRPFDTF.

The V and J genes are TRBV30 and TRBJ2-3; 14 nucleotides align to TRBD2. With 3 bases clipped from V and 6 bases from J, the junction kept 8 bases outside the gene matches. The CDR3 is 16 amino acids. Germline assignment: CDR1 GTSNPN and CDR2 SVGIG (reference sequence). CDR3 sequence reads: CAWSKGTSGGLDTQYF. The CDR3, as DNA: TGTGCCTGGAGCAAAGGGACTAGCGGGGGTCTTGATACGCAGTATTTT.

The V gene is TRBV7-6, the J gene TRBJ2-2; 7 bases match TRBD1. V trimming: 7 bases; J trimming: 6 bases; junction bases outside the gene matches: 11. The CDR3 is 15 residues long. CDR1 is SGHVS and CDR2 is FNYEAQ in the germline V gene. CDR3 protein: CASTDRARFAGELFF. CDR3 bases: TGTGCCAGCACCGACAGGGCGAGATTCGCCGGGGAGCTGTTTTTT.

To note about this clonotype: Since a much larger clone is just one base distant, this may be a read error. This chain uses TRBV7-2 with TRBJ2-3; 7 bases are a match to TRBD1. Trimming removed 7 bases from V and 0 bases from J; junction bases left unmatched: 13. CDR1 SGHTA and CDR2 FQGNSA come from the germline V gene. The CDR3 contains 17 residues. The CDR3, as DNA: TGTGCCAGCACCCCACCTCGTAGGGGGCCTAGCACAGATACGCAGTATTTT. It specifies CASTPPRRGPSTDTQYF.

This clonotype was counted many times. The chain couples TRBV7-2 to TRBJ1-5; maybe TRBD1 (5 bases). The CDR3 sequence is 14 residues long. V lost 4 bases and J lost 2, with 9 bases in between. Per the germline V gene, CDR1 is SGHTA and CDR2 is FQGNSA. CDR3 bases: TGTGCCAGCAGCTCTCGCAGGGGCAATCAGCCCCAGCATTTT. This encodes CASSSRRGNQPQHF.

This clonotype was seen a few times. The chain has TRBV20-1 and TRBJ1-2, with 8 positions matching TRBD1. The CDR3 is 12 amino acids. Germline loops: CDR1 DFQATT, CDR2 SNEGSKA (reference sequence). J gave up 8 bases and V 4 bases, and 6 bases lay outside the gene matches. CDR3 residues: CSAIDRGDGYTF. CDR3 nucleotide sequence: TGCAGTGCTATAGACAGGGGTGACGGCTACACCTTC.

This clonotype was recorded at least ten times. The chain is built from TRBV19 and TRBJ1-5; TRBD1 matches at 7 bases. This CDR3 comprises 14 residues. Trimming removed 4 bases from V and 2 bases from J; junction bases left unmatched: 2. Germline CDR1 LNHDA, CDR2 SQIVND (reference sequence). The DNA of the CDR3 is TGTGCCAGTAGTACCGGACAGGGCAATCAGCCCCAGCATTTT. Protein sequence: CASSTGQGNQPQHF.

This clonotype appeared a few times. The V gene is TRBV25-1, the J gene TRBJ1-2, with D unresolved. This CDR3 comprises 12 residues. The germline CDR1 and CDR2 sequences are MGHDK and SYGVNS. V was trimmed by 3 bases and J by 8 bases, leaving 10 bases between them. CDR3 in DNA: TGTGCCAGCAGTGACCACTGGAAGGGCTACACCTTC. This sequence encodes CASSDHWKGYTF.

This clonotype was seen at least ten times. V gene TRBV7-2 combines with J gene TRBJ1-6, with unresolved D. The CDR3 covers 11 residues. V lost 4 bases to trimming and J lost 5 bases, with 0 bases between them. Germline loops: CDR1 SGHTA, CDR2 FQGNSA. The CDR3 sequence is CASSYNSPLHF. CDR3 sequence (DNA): TGTGCCAGCAGCTATAATTCACCCCTCCACTTT.

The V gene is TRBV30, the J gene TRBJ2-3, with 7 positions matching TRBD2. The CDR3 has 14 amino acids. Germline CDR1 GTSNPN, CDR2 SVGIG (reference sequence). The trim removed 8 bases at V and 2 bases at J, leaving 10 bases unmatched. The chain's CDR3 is CAGNLAANTDTQYF. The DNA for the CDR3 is TGTGCCGGGAATCTAGCGGCAAACACAGATACGCAGTATTTT.

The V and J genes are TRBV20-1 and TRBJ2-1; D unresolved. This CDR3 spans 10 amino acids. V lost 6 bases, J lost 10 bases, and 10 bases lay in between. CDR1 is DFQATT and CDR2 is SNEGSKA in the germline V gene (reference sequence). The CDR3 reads CSAQDPEQFF. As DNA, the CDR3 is TGCAGTGCCCAGGACCCCGAGCAGTTCTTC.

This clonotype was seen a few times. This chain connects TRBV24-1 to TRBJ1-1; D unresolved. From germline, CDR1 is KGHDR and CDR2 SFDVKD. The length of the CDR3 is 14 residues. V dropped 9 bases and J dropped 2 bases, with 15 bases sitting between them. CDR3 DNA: TGTGCCACCCAAGGCCATGGACCTAACACTGAAGCTTTCTTT. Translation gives CATQGHGPNTEAFF.

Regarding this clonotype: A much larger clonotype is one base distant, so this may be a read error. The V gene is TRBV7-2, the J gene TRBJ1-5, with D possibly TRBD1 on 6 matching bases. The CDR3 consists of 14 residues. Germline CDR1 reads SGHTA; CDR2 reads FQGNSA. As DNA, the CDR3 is TGTGCCAGAAGCTACAGGGAAGGTGATCAGCCCCAGCATTTT. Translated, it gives CARSYREGDQPQHF.

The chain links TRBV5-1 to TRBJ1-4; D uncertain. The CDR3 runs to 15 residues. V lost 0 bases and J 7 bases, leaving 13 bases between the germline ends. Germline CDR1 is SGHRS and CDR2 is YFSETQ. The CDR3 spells CASSLGSGPGEKLFF. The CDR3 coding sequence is TGCGCCAGCAGCTTGGGGTCCGGGCCTGGTGAAAAACTGTTTTTT.